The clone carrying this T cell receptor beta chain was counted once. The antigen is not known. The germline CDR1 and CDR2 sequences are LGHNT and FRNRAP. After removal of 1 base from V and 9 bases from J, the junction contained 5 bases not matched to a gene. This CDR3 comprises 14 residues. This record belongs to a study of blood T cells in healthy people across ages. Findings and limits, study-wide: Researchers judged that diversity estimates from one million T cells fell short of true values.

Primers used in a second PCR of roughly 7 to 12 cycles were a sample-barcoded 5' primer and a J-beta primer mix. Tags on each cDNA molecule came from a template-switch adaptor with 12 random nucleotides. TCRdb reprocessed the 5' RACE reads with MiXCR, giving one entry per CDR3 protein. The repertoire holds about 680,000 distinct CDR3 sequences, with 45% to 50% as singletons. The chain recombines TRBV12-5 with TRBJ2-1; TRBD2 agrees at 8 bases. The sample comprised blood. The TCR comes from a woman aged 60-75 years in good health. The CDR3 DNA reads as TGTGCTAGTGGTTTGGAGGCGGGAGGTGTTGAGCAGTTCTTC. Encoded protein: CASGLEAGGVEQFF.